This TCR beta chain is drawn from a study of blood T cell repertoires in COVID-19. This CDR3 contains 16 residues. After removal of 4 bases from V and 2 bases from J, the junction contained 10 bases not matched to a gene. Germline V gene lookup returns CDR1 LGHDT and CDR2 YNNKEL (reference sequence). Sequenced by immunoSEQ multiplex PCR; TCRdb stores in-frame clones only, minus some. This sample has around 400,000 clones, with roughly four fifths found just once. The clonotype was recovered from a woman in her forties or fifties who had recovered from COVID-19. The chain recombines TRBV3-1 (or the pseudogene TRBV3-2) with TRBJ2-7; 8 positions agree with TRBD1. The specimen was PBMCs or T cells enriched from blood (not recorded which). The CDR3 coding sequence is TGTGCCAGCAGCCCTCCCGGACAGGGAGGAACCTACGAGCAGTACTTC. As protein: CASSPPGQGGTYEQYF.